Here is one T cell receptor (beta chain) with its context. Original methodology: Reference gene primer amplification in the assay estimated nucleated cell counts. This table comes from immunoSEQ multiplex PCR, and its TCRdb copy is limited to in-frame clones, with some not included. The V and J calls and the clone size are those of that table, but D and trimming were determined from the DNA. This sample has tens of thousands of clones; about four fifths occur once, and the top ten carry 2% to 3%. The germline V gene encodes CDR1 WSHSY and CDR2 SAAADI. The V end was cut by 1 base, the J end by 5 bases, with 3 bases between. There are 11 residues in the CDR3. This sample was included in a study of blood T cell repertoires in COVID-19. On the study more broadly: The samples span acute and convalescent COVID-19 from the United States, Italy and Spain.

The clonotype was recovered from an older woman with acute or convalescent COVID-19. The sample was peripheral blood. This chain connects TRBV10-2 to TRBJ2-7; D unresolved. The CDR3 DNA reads TGCGCCAGCAGTGAGTTAGACGAGCAGTACTTC. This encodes CASSELDEQYF.